The clone carrying this TCR beta chain was counted a few times. Its antigen is not known. TCRdb used MiXCR to reprocess the RT-PCR reads, holding one entry per CDR3 protein. This table holds 860,000 or so distinct CDR3 sequences, over 20% found once. CDR1 SGHRS and CDR2 YFSETQ come from the germline V gene. Trimming at V came to 2 bases and at J to 2 bases, leaving 5 bases not matched to a gene. The CDR3 length is 15 residues. This sample was included in a study of response to subunit inactivated influenza vaccine. Points from the study as a whole: Authors suggested few new T cells are recruited by each seasonal influenza vaccination.

The chain combines TRBV5-1 with TRBJ1-1, with 8 bases fitting TRBD1. The TCR originated in a man aged 45-65 years who received an inactivated influenza vaccine. Here the sequenced sample was PBMCs from blood, taken 4 to 6 days after vaccination. CDR3 nucleotides: TGCGCCAGCAGCTTTGGGGACAGGAGAAACACTGAAGCTTTCTTT. As protein: CASSFGDRRNTEAFF.